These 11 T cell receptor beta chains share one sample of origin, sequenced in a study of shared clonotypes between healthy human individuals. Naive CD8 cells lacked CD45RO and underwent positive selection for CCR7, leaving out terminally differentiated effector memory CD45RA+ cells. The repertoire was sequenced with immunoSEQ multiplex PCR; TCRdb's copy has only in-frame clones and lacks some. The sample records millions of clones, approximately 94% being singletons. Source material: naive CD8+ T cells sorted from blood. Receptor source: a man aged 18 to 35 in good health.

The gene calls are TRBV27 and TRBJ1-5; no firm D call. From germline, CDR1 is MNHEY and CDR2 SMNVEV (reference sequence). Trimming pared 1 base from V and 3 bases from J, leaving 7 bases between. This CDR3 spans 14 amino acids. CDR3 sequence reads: CASSLFGVNQPQHF. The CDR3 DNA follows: TGTGCCAGCAGTTTATTCGGGGTCAATCAGCCCCAGCATTTT.

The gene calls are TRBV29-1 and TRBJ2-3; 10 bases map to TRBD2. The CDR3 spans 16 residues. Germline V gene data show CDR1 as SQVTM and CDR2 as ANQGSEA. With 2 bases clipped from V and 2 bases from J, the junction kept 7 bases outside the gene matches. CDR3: CSVEMPSGGPTDTQYF. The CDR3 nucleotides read TGCAGCGTTGAAATGCCTAGCGGGGGCCCCACAGATACGCAGTATTTT.

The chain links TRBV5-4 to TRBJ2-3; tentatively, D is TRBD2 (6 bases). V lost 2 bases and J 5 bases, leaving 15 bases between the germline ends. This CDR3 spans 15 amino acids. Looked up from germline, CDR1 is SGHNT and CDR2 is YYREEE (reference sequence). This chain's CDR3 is CASSFSGGGEDTQYF. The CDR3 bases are TGTGCCAGCAGCTTTTCCGGCGGAGGGGAAGATACGCAGTATTTT.

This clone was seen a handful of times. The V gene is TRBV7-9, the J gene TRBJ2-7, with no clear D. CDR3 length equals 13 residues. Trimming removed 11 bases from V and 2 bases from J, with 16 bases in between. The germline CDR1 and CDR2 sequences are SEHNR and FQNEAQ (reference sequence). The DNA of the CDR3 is TGTGCCCTTCAGGCCCTCCCAACCTACGAGCAGTACTTC. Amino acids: CALQALPTYEQYF.

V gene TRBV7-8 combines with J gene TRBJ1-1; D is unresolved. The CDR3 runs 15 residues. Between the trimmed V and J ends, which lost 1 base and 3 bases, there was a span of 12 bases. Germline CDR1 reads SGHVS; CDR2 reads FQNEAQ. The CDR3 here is CASSLVAGADTEAFF. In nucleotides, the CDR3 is TGTGCCAGCAGCTTAGTGGCAGGAGCGGACACTGAAGCTTTCTTT.

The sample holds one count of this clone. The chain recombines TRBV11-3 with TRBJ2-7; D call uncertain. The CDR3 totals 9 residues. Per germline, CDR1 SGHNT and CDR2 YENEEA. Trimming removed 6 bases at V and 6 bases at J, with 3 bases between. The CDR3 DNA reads TGTGCCAGCAGACGCGAGCAGTACTTC. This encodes CASRREQYF.

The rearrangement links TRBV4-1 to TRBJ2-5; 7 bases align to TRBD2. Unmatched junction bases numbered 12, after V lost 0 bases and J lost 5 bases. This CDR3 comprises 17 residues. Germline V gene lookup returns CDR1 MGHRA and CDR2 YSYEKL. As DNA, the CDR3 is TGCGCCAGCAGCCAAGACTCGCCGACTAGCTCGTGGGAGACCCAGTACTTC. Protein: CASSQDSPTSSWETQYF.

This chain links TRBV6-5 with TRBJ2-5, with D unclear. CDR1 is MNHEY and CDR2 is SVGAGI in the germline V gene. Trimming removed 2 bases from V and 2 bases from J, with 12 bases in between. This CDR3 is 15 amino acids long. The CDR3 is CASSYARVLQETQYF. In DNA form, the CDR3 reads TGTGCCAGCAGTTACGCTCGGGTTTTACAAGAGACCCAGTACTTC.

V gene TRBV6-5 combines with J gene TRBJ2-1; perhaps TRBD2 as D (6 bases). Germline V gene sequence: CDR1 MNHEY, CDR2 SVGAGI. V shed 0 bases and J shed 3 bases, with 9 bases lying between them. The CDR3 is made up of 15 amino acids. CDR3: CASSYSQEGYNEQFF. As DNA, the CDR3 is TGTGCCAGCAGTTACTCCCAGGAGGGCTACAATGAGCAGTTCTTC.

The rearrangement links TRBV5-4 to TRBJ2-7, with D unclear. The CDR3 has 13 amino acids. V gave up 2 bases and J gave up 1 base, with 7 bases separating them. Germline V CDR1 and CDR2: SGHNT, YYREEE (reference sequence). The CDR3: CASSFSPSYEQYF. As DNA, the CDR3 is TGTGCCAGCAGCTTCTCCCCTTCCTACGAGCAGTACTTC.

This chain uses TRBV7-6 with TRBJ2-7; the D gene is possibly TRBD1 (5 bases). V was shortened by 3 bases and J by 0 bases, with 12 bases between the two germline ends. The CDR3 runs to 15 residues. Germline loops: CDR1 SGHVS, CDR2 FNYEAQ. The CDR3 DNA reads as TGTGCCAGCAGCTTGGGATTGGGGCACTCCTACGAGCAGTACTTC. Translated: CASSLGLGHSYEQYF.